The entry below describes one T cell receptor beta chain. This sample is drawn from a study of human T cells and chemical hapten exposure. Study context: Weekly administration of diphenylcyclopropenone to the scalp of patients continued throughout the roughly 23-week study.

This CDR3 has 15 amino acids. V shed 0 bases and J shed 3 bases, with 14 bases lying between them. Germline values: CDR1 GTSNPN, CDR2 SVGIG (reference sequence). The study's library attached unique molecular identifiers to single cDNA molecules. TCRdb fed the RACE reads into MiXCR, producing one record per CDR3 protein. The profile shows 300,000 to 400,000 distinct CDR3 sequences, roughly 5.3% of them singletons. The time point: pre-sensitization, week 0. Treatment in this sample: therapeutic diphenylcyclopropenone sensitization with weekly scalp DPC. This sample comprised whole blood, obtained in connection with sensitization to the hapten diphenylcyclopropenone (DPC). This sequence joins TRBV30 and TRBJ1-1; D uncertain. The receptor was isolated from a woman between 45 and 65 years old with alopecia areata. Some clones in this sample may be carry-over from other donors' samples. The CDR3 DNA reads TGTGCCTGGAGTGTTTGGGGTGTTACCGACACTGAAGCTTTCTTT. It codes for CAWSVWGVTDTEAFF.